The clone carrying this T cell receptor beta chain was counted ten times or more. The data belong to a study of T cells of healthy individuals. TCRdb re-analysed the 5' RACE reads in MiXCR, keeping a single row per CDR3 protein. In the table there are about 96,000 distinct CDR3 sequences, around 17% of which are singletons. Germline V CDR1 and CDR2: SGDLS, YYNGEE. This CDR3 spans 15 amino acids. The V and J ends lost 2 bases and 5 bases, in that order; junction bases with no gene match: 7. The chain uses TRBV9 and TRBJ2-1, with 7 bases aligning to TRBD2. The source of this sequence is a human donor in good health. The CDR3 DNA is TGTGCCAGCAGCGTCCAGACTAGCTTCAACAATGAGCAGTTCTTC. Encoded protein: CASSVQTSFNNEQFF.